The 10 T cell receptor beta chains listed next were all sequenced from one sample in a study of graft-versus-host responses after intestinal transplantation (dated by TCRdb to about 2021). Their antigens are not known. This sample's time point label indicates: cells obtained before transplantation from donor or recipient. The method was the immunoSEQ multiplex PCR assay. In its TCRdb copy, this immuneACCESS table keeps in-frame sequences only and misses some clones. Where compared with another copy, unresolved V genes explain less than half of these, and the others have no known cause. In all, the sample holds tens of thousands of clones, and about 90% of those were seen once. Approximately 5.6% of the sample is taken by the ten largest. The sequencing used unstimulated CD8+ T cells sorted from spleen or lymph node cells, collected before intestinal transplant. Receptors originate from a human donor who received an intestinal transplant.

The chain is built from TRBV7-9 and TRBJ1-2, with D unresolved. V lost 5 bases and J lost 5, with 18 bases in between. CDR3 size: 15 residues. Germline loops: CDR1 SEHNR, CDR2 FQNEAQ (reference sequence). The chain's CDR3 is CASSAISGGSYGYTF. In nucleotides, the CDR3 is TGTGCCAGCAGCGCAATATCAGGAGGCTCATATGGCTACACCTTC. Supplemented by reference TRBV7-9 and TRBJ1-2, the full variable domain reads DTGVSQNPRHKITKRGQNVTFRCDPISEHNRLYWYRQTLGQGPEFLTYFQNEAQLEKSRLLSDRFSAERPKGSFSTLEIQRTEQGDSAMYLCASSAISGGSYGYTFGSGTRLTVV.

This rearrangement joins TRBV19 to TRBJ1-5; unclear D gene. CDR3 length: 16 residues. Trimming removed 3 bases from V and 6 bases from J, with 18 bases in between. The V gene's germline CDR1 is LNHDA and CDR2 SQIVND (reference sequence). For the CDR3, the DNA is TGTGCCAGTAGTATGGTGGTCTGGACGCCGAGTCAGCCCCAGCATTTT. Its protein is CASSMVVWTPSQPQHF.

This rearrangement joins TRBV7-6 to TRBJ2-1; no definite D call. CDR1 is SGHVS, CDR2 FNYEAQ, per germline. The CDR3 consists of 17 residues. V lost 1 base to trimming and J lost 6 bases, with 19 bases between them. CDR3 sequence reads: CASSLVGRFGYPNEQFF. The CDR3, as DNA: TGTGCCAGCAGCTTAGTAGGACGGTTCGGTTACCCCAATGAGCAGTTCTTC. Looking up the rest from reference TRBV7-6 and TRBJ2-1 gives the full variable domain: GAGVSQSPRYKVTKRGQDVALRCDPISGHVSLYWYRQALGQGPEFLTYFNYEAQQDKSGLPNDRFSAERPEGSISTLTIQRTEQRDSAMYRCASSLVGRFGYPNEQFFGPGTRLTVL.

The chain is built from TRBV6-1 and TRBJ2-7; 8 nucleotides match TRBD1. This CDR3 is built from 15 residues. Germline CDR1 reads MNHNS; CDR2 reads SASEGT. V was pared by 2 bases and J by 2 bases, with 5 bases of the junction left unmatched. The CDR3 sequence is CASSERGTGPYEQYF. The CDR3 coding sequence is TGTGCCAGCAGTGAAAGGGGGACAGGTCCCTACGAGCAGTACTTC.

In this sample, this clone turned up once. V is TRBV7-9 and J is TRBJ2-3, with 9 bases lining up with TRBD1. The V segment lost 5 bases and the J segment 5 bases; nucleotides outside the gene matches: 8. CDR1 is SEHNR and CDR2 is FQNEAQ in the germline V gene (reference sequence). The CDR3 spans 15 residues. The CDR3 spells CASSPNTGGKDTQYF. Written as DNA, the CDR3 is TGTGCCAGCAGCCCCAATACAGGGGGCAAAGATACGCAGTATTTT.

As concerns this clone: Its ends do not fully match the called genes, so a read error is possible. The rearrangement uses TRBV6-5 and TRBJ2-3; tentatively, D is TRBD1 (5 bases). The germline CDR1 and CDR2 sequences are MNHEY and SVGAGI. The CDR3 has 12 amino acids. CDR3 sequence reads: CASRTGTDAQYF. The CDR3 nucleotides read TGTGCCAGCCGCACAGGCACAGATGCGCAGTATTTT.

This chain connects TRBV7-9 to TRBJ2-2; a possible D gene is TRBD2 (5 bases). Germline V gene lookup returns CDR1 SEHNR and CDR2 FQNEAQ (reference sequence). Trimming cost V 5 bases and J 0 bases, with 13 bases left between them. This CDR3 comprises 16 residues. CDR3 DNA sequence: TGTGCCAGCAGCCGGACTGTCTCCGCGAACACCGGGGAGCTGTTTTTT. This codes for CASSRTVSANTGELFF.

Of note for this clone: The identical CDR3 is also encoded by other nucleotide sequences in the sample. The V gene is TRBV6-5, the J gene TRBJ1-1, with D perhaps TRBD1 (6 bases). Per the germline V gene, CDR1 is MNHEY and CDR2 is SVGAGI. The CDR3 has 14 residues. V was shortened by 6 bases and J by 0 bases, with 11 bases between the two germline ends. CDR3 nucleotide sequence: TGTGCCAGCAGCCGGGCAGGGGTGAACACTGAAGCTTTCTTT. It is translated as CASSRAGVNTEAFF.

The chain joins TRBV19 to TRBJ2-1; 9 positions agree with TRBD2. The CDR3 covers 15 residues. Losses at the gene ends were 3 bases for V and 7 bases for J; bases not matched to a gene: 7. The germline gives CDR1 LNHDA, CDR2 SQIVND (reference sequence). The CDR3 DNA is TGTGCCAGTAGTATGCTAGCGGGGAATATGAATGAGCAGTTCTTC. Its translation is CASSMLAGNMNEQFF. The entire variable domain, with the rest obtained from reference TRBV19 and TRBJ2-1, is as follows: DGGITQSPKYLFRKEGQNVTLSCEQNLNHDAMYWYRQDPGQGLRLIYYSQIVNDFQKGDIAEGYSVSREKKESFPLTVTSAQKNPTAFYLCASSMLAGNMNEQFFGPGTRLTVL.

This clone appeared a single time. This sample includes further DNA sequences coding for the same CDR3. The CDR3 bases are TGTGCCAGTAGTATAGGGGGAAATGGCTACACCTTC. Its protein is CASSIGGNGYTF. The genes are TRBV19 and TRBJ1-2; D is ambiguous. Germline CDR1 is LNHDA and CDR2 is SQIVND (reference sequence). There are 12 residues in the CDR3. V was shortened by 1 base and J by 6 bases, with 6 bases between the two germline ends.